The source of this TCR beta chain is a study of T cell repertoires in cytomegalovirus infection. The overall study: The authors relied on CMV epitopes, both recently identified HLA-C-restricted and well-studied HLA-B-restricted. Public TCR beta signatures indicated both CMV infection and matching HLA type. General observations from the study: HLA-C-restricted, CMV-specific TCR beta clonotypes were dominant ex vivo. Public TCR beta family frequency separated CMV-and-HLA carriers, including in an independent cohort.

In its sample, this clonotype was seen a few times. The antigen is not known. This CDR3 comprises 21 residues. Per germline, CDR1 LNHNV and CDR2 YYDKDF (reference sequence). Trimming pared 4 bases from V and 3 bases from J, leaving 31 bases between. TCRdb processed the reads anew with MiXCR; each CDR3 protein has one entry. Of 250,000 to 400,000 distinct CDR3 sequences listed, roughly 25% are singletons. This clonotype was sampled from a human donor in good health (CMV status not recorded). Some clones in this sample may be carry-over from other donors' samples. The chain has TRBV15 and TRBJ2-1; D possibly corresponds to TRBD2 (5 bases). The sample was cultured PBMCs, taken from culture after CMV antigen stimulation. CDR3 sequence: CATSIWESGTSPWALYNEQFF. CDR3 sequence (DNA): TGTGCCACCAGCATATGGGAGAGTGGAACGAGCCCCTGGGCCCTCTACAATGAGCAGTTCTTC.